Each of the 9 T cell receptor beta chains below was sequenced from the same sample in a study of shared clonotypes between healthy human individuals. The protocol was immunoSEQ multiplex PCR, while the TCRdb copy is restricted to in-frame clones and leaves out a portion. The sample includes 2 million or so clones, about 94% of them seen just once. CD45RO-negative cells were positively selected for CCR7, leaving out terminally differentiated effector memory CD45RA+ cells. The sample taken for sequencing was naive CD8+ T cells sorted from blood. The source is a man younger than 35 in good health.

The chain combines TRBV5-1 with TRBJ2-7, with TRBD2 identical over 10 bases. CDR3 length: 16 amino acids. The V gene's germline CDR1 is SGHRS and CDR2 YFSETQ. Trimming at V came to 1 base and at J to 4 bases, leaving 8 bases not matched to a gene. The CDR3 protein is CASSLYSSGGTYEQYF. CDR3 DNA: TGCGCCAGCAGCTTGTACTCTAGCGGGGGTACTTACGAGCAGTACTTC.

This chain connects TRBV5-6 to TRBJ2-5; tentative D call: TRBD2 (6 bases). Deletions cut 0 bases from V and 5 bases from J, with 11 bases between. CDR1 and CDR2 (germline): SGHDT, YYEEEE. This CDR3 comprises 14 residues. The CDR3 sequence: CASSLAAGRETQYF. CDR3 in DNA: TGTGCCAGCAGCTTGGCGGCGGGGCGGGAGACCCAGTACTTC.

The genes are TRBV7-2 and TRBJ2-5; D is possibly TRBD1 (5 bases). The V and J ends lost 0 bases and 4 bases respectively, with 15 bases between them. The CDR3 spans 16 residues. Germline V lookup: CDR1 SGHTA, CDR2 FQGNSA. The CDR3 DNA follows: TGTGCCAGCAGCTTAGCGATTGTAACAGGCAGAGAGACCCAGTACTTC. Translated: CASSLAIVTGRETQYF. The whole variable domain, remainder taken from reference TRBV7-2 and TRBJ2-5, is GAGVSQSPSNKVTEKGKDVELRCDPISGHTALYWYRQSLGQGLEFLIYFQGNSAPDKSGLPSDRFSAERTGGSVSTLTIQRTQQEDSAVYLCASSLAIVTGRETQYFGPGTRLLVL.

A note on this clone: The same CDR3 arises from other DNA sequences in this sample as well. The rearrangement links TRBV7-9 to TRBJ2-5; D is ambiguous. CDR3 size: 12 residues. Germline values: CDR1 SEHNR, CDR2 FQNEAQ (reference sequence). The ends were cut back, 3 bases at V and 0 bases at J, with 2 bases in the middle. The CDR3 DNA follows: TGTGCCAGCAGCTTGAACCAAGAGACCCAGTACTTC. This gives the protein CASSLNQETQYF.

CDR3 DNA: TGTGCCAGCAGTTTATATCAAGGCTCTAGCACAGATACGCAGTATTTT. Its protein product is CASSLYQGSSTDTQYF. The V call is TRBV28, the J call TRBJ2-3; D gene ambiguous. Trimming took 1 base from V and 0 from J, leaving 11 bases between them. The CDR3 is made up of 16 amino acids. In germline, CDR1 is MDHEN, CDR2 SYDVKM.

V and J are TRBV5-6 and TRBJ1-2; TRBD1 agrees at 8 bases. The germline gives CDR1 SGHDT, CDR2 YYEEEE. The CDR3 spans 15 residues. J was trimmed by 6 bases and V by 1 base; bases with no gene match: 8. The CDR3 DNA is TGTGCCAGCAGCTTGTTGGACAGGGTAGTGGATGGCTACACCTTC. Residues: CASSLLDRVVDGYTF.

The chain carries TRBV2 and TRBJ1-1; D call uncertain. Germline V gene sequence: CDR1 SNHLY, CDR2 FYNNEI. The CDR3 consists of 12 residues. The V end lost 6 bases, the J end lost 1 base, and 6 bases lay between the germline ends. Written as DNA, the CDR3 is TGTGCCAGCAGAGACGGGAACACTGAAGCTTTCTTT. Amino acid sequence: CASRDGNTEAFF.

This clone appeared a single time. V gene TRBV4-1 combines with J gene TRBJ2-1; D is unclear. V dropped 0 bases and J dropped 0 bases, with 15 bases sitting between them. The CDR3 is made up of 18 amino acids. Germline V CDR1 and CDR2: MGHRA, YSYEKL. CDR3 sequence: CASSQESPKALSYNEQFF. In nucleotides, the CDR3 is TGCGCCAGCAGCCAAGAGTCCCCAAAAGCTCTCTCCTACAATGAGCAGTTCTTC.

The chain recombines TRBV9 with TRBJ2-1, with 13 bases fitting TRBD2. This CDR3 has 15 amino acids. The V segment lost 5 bases and the J segment 5 bases; nucleotides outside the gene matches: 4. Germline values: CDR1 SGDLS, CDR2 YYNGEE. The CDR3 is CASSGLAGEHNEQFF. The CDR3 DNA reads as TGTGCCAGCAGTGGACTAGCGGGGGAACACAATGAGCAGTTCTTC.